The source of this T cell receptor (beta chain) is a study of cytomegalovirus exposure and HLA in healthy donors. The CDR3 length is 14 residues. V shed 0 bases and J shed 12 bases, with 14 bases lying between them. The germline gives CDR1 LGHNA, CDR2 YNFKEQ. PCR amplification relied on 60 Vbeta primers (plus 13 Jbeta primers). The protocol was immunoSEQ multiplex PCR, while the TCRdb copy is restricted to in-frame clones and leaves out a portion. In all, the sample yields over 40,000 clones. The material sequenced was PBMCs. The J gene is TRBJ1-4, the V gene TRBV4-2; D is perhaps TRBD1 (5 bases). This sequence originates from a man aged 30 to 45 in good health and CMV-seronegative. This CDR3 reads CASSQEQGVEQLFF. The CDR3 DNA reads TGTGCCAGCAGCCAAGAACAAGGGGTGGAACAACTGTTTTTT.